The following is a T cell receptor (beta chain) sequence with its context. The CDR3 extends over 18 amino acids. Germline CDR1 reads SGHRS; CDR2 reads YFSETQ. Trimming took 4 bases from V and 9 from J; bases not matched to a gene: 13. Authors' analysis steps: The assay estimated nucleated cells by amplifying reference gene primers. The protocol was immunoSEQ multiplex PCR, while the TCRdb copy is restricted to in-frame clones and leaves out a portion. V, J and clone size were drawn from that table, and D and trimming were deduced from the DNA. The sample includes 120,000 or so clones, approximately 90% seen only once; the top ten take less than 5%. These data belong to a study of blood T cell repertoires in COVID-19. Study details: Sites across the United States, Italy and Spain contributed samples from acute and convalescent COVID-19. T cells, B-cell-depleted T cells, or PBMCs provided the cDNA or gDNA that served as material.

The sequence derives from a man aged 35-49 years with acute or convalescent COVID-19. The sample taken for sequencing was peripheral blood. The V call is TRBV5-1, the J call TRBJ2-1, with TRBD2 identical over 16 bases. For the CDR3, the DNA is TGCGCCAGCAGCCCCCAGGTTAGGGGACTAGCGGGAGGGCGTGAGCAGTTCTTC. Protein: CASSPQVRGLAGGREQFF.